The next 27 T cell receptor beta chains were all read from a single sample in a study of T cells in Graves' hyperthyroidism and ophthalmopathy. Regions amplified from RNA transcripts were the TCR beta CDR3 regions. TCR CDR3 regions were first amplified by RT-PCR with HTBI primers. Via MiXCR, TCRdb re-called the multiplex PCR reads, giving one row per CDR3 protein. In the table there are 300,000 to 400,000 distinct CDR3 sequences, 21% of which are singletons. The source material was blood. The receptors stem from a woman aged 45-65 years with Graves' hyperthyroidism.

The chain uses TRBV19 and TRBJ1-3; D is possibly TRBD1 (5 bases). CDR1 is LNHDA, CDR2 SQIVND, per germline (reference sequence). The CDR3 loop spans 15 amino acids. Deletions cut 5 bases from V and 0 bases from J, with 11 bases between. This CDR3 is CASSQTDYSGNTIYF. CDR3 in DNA: TGTGCCAGTAGTCAGACAGACTACTCTGGAAACACCATATATTTT.

This clonotype has a count of ten or more. CDR3 in amino acids: CAWTSGTYEQYF. The CDR3 nucleotides are TGTGCCTGGACTAGCGGGACCTACGAGCAGTACTTC. This sequence joins TRBV30 and TRBJ2-7; 9 nucleotides line up with TRBD2. Germline V gene lookup returns CDR1 GTSNPN and CDR2 SVGIG (reference sequence). Losses at the gene ends were 4 bases for V and 2 bases for J; bases not matched to a gene: 0. This CDR3 contains 12 residues.

This clonotype was seen repeatedly, ten times or more. The chain carries TRBV28 and TRBJ2-7; TRBD2 matches 8 bases. After removal of 8 bases from V and 4 bases from J, the junction contained 4 bases not matched to a gene. Germline V gene data show CDR1 as MDHEN and CDR2 as SYDVKM. This CDR3 region has 12 residues. The CDR3 sequence is CASYGGAYEQYF. The CDR3 DNA reads TGTGCCAGCTACGGGGGGGCGTACGAGCAGTACTTC.

This clonotype was detected many times. The junction differs from germline at one of its ends, possibly a read error. The chain couples TRBV10-1 to TRBJ2-2; TRBD2 is a possible D gene (5 bases). Germline V gives CDR1 WNHNN, CDR2 SYGVQD (reference sequence). The CDR3 is made up of 13 amino acids. Here the CDR3 reads CASSGGRNGELFF. In DNA, the CDR3 is TGCGCCAGCAGTGGAGGGCGCAACGGGGAGCTATTTTTT.

This clonotype was seen many times. The rearrangement joins TRBV28 to TRBJ2-2; possible D gene TRBD2, 6 bases. CDR1 is MDHEN, CDR2 SYDVKM, per germline. V dropped 6 bases and J dropped 5 bases, with 16 bases sitting between them. The CDR3 extends over 15 amino acids. CDR3 in amino acids: CASSPSEGRTGELFF. As DNA, the CDR3 is TGTGCCAGCAGCCCTAGTGAGGGGAGGACCGGGGAGCTGTTTTTT.

This chain joins TRBV7-8 and TRBJ2-2, with D perhaps TRBD1 (6 bases). V was pared by 6 bases and J by 4 bases, with 15 bases between. This CDR3 contains 15 residues. Germline CDR1 and CDR2: SGHVS and FQNEAQ. The CDR3 bases are TGTGCCAGCAGATATGACGACAGGTTCACCGGGGAGCTGTTTTTT. Its protein product is CASRYDDRFTGELFF.

The V and J genes are TRBV9 and TRBJ1-3; no clear D gene. CDR1 and CDR2 (germline): SGDLS, YYNGEE. The germline V and J ends were trimmed by 2 bases and 0 bases, with 6 bases remaining between them. This CDR3 has 14 amino acids. The DNA for the CDR3 is TGTGCCAGCAGCGTCCAATCCTCTGGAAACACCATATATTTT. It encodes CASSVQSSGNTIYF.

The table lists this clonotype with many counts. The rearrangement uses TRBV7-2 and TRBJ1-2, with TRBD1 matching 8 bases. The CDR3 runs to 16 residues. The trim removed 4 bases at V and 1 base at J, leaving 8 bases unmatched. Germline-derived CDR1 and CDR2 are SGHTA and FQGNSA. The CDR3 spells CASSSRTGPLNYGYTF. CDR3 nucleotide sequence: TGTGCCAGCAGCTCGCGGACAGGGCCTCTTAACTATGGCTACACCTTC. Drawing the rest from reference TRBV7-2 and TRBJ1-2, the complete variable domain is GAGVSQSPSNKVTEKGKDVELRCDPISGHTALYWYRQSLGQGLEFLIYFQGNSAPDKSGLPSDRFSAERTGGSVSTLTIQRTQQEDSAVYLCASSSRTGPLNYGYTFGSGTRLTVV.

The V gene is TRBV12-3 or TRBV12-4, the J gene TRBJ2-1; the match to TRBD2 covers 8 bases. The CDR3 loop spans 16 amino acids. Trimming took 3 bases from V and 2 from J; bases not matched to a gene: 6. Here the CDR3 reads CASSLYFSGTYNEQFF. The CDR3 DNA reads TGTGCCAGCAGTTTGTATTTTAGCGGGACCTACAATGAGCAGTTCTTC.

The chain employs TRBV18 and TRBJ1-2, with D perhaps TRBD1 (5 bases). Germline V gene data show CDR1 as KGHSH and CDR2 as LQKENI. The CDR3 is made up of 15 amino acids. V lost 0 bases and J 2 bases, leaving 10 bases between the germline ends. The DNA of the CDR3 is TGTGCCAGCTCACCACCTCGGGGGGGAAACTATGGCTACACCTTC. It yields the protein CASSPPRGGNYGYTF.

This clonotype occurred many times. The chain recombines TRBV27 with TRBJ2-3, with a tentative D call TRBD1 (6 bases). Germline loops: CDR1 MNHEY, CDR2 SMNVEV (reference sequence). Deletions cut 10 bases from V and 2 bases from J, with 22 bases between. The CDR3 contains 16 residues. In DNA form, the CDR3 reads TGTGCCATCCGACAGGTCCGCATCTTCTACACAGATACGCAGTATTTT. Its translation: CAIRQVRIFYTDTQYF.

This chain links TRBV20-1 with TRBJ2-6, with D perhaps matching TRBD2 (5 bases). This CDR3 region has 15 residues. Trimming removed 3 bases at V and 2 bases at J, with 11 bases between. Germline V CDR1 and CDR2: DFQATT, SNEGSKA (reference sequence). CDR3 sequence reads: CSAREWGAGANVLTF. CDR3 nucleotide sequence: TGCAGTGCTAGGGAATGGGGAGCTGGGGCCAACGTCCTGACTTTC.

This clonotype was counted at least ten times. V gene TRBV6-1 combines with J gene TRBJ2-3; D perhaps matches TRBD1 (6 bases). From germline, CDR1 is MNHNS and CDR2 SASEGT. V was trimmed by 5 bases and J by 2 bases, leaving 14 bases between them. This CDR3 is 15 amino acids long. CDR3 sequence: CASSYGGQPTDTQYF. CDR3 DNA sequence: TGTGCCAGCAGTTATGGGGGCCAACCCACAGATACGCAGTATTTT.

CDR3 sequence: CAISGTGISGANVLTF. The CDR3 DNA reads as TGTGCCATCAGTGGGACAGGGATCTCTGGGGCCAACGTCCTGACTTTC. V gene TRBV10-3 combines with J gene TRBJ2-6, with 8 bases fitting TRBD1. J gave up 0 bases and V 4 bases, and 2 bases lay outside the gene matches. Per germline, CDR1 ENHRY and CDR2 SYGVKD. CDR3 length equals 16 residues.

The chain combines TRBV24-1 with TRBJ2-1; 8 bases are shared with TRBD2. CDR3 length: 17 residues. Trimming removed 11 bases from V and 2 bases from J; junction bases left unmatched: 16. The germline gives CDR1 KGHDR, CDR2 SFDVKD. The CDR3 region is CASSRALQRGTYNEQFF. The CDR3 DNA follows: TGTGCCAGCTCCCGGGCCCTCCAGCGGGGGACCTACAATGAGCAGTTCTTC.

This clonotype occurred a few times. The J gene is TRBJ2-6, the V gene TRBV19; 9 positions agree with TRBD1. CDR1 and CDR2 (germline): LNHDA, SQIVND (reference sequence). This CDR3 is built from 20 residues. Trimming took 6 bases from V and 0 from J; bases not matched to a gene: 15. CDR3 sequence: CASSAFTGGGRGSGANVLTF. CDR3 bases: TGTGCCAGTAGCGCATTCACAGGGGGCGGGAGAGGCTCTGGGGCCAACGTCCTGACTTTC.

This clonotype was recorded many times. The chain employs TRBV2 and TRBJ1-1; 7 positions agree with TRBD1. J lost 5 bases, V lost 8 bases, and 11 bases had no gene match. The CDR3 covers 14 residues. The germline V gene encodes CDR1 SNHLY and CDR2 FYNNEI. As DNA, the CDR3 is TGTGCCAGCGGAAAAGGGGGCTTCAATACTGAAGCTTTCTTT. Its translation is CASGKGGFNTEAFF. The full variable domain, with the rest looked up from reference TRBV2 and TRBJ1-1, is EPEVTQTPSHQVTQMGQEVILRCVPISNHLYFYWYRQILGQKVEFLVSFYNNEISEKSEIFDDQFSVERPDGSNFTLKIRSTKLEDSAMYFCASGKGGFNTEAFFGQGTRLTVV.

This clonotype was detected ten times or more. The chain recombines TRBV30 with TRBJ2-1; D is uncertain. The CDR3 is made up of 11 amino acids. Germline assignment: CDR1 GTSNPN and CDR2 SVGIG (reference sequence). The V gene lost 1 base and the J gene lost 8 bases, with 6 bases spanning the gap. CDR3 amino acids: CAWSARYEQFF. In nucleotides, the CDR3 is TGTGCCTGGAGTGCCCGCTATGAGCAGTTCTTC. The full variable domain, rest sourced from reference TRBV30 and TRBJ2-1, is SQTIHQWPATLVQPVGSPLSLECTVEGTSNPNLYWYRQAAGRGLQLLFYSVGIGQISSEVPQNLSASRPQDRQFILSSKKLLLSDSGFYLCAWSARYEQFFGPGTRLTVL.

This clonotype was seen a handful of times. This chain connects TRBV12-3 or TRBV12-4 to TRBJ1-2; D ambiguous. V lost 5 bases to trimming and J lost 3 bases, with 7 bases between them. The CDR3 runs to 12 residues. Here the CDR3 reads CASSPSHYGYTF. The CDR3 DNA reads TGTGCCAGCAGTCCTTCGCACTATGGCTACACCTTC.

This rearrangement joins TRBV5-1 to TRBJ2-2, with TRBD2 matching over 7 bases. The V and J ends lost 2 bases and 6 bases, in that order; junction bases with no gene match: 7. The V gene's germline CDR1 is SGHRS and CDR2 YFSETQ. The CDR3 extends over 15 amino acids. The CDR3 region is CASSFKAGVAGELFF. CDR3 sequence (DNA): TGCGCCAGCAGCTTCAAGGCGGGAGTGGCCGGGGAGCTGTTTTTT.

This clonotype was counted between two and nine times. The gene calls are TRBV5-1 and TRBJ2-2, with 12 bases fitting TRBD2. CDR3 size: 14 residues. CDR1 SGHRS and CDR2 YFSETQ come from the germline V gene. V shed 8 bases and J 5 bases; nucleotides not matched to a gene: 4. The CDR3 nucleotides are TGCGCCAGTGGGACTAGCGGGTTTACCGGGGAGCTGTTTTTT. The encoded protein is CASGTSGFTGELFF.

About this clonotype: Since a much larger clone is just one base distant, this may be a read error. The rearrangement links TRBV20-1 to TRBJ2-5; TRBD2 is a possible D gene (5 bases). The CDR3 runs to 11 residues. The ends were cut back, 4 bases at V and 2 bases at J, with 5 bases in the middle. In germline, CDR1 is DFQATT, CDR2 SNEGSKA (reference sequence). CDR3 amino acids: CSAKRQETQYF. The CDR3, as DNA: TGCAGTGCTAAGCGGCAAGAGACCCAGTACTTC.

This clonotype was counted a few times. CDR3 region: CASSLREADTQYF. The CDR3 bases are TGTGCCAGCAGTTTAAGGGAGGCAGATACGCAGTATTTT. The gene calls are TRBV27 and TRBJ2-3; a possible D gene is TRBD2 (6 bases). The CDR3 runs 13 residues. The V end lost 2 bases, the J end lost 4 bases, and 7 bases lay between the germline ends. Germline V gene lookup returns CDR1 MNHEY and CDR2 SMNVEV (reference sequence).

This clonotype was observed a handful of times. The chain couples TRBV5-1 to TRBJ1-2; no reliable D call. The V gene lost 0 bases and the J gene lost 6 bases, with 9 bases spanning the gap. The length of the CDR3 is 13 residues. In germline, CDR1 is SGHRS, CDR2 YFSETQ. CDR3 DNA sequence: TGCGCCAGCAGCTTGGGAGAGGGAGATGGCTACACCTTC. Translated: CASSLGEGDGYTF.

This clonotype occurred a few times. Since a much larger clone is just one base distant, this may be a read error. The chain joins TRBV11-2 to TRBJ2-1; 9 bases fit TRBD2. The CDR3 covers 16 residues. Trimming removed 5 bases from V and 5 bases from J; junction bases left unmatched: 10. Germline CDR1 SGHAT, CDR2 FQNNGV. Written as DNA, the CDR3 is TGTGCCAGCAGCATGGGGTCTAGCGGGACCCACAATGAGCAGTTCTTC. Protein: CASSMGSSGTHNEQFF.

This clonotype was found many times. The chain combines TRBV11-2 with TRBJ1-2; TRBD1 is a possible D gene (5 bases). Trimming shortened V by 5 bases and J by 4 bases, and 17 bases separated the two germline ends. Germline values: CDR1 SGHAT, CDR2 FQNNGV. This CDR3 region has 15 residues. The CDR3 nucleotides are TGTGCCAGCAGCCCCCTCCAGGGATCAGGCTATGGCTACACCTTC. It codes for CASSPLQGSGYGYTF.

Many counts were recorded for this clonotype. The J gene is TRBJ1-2, the V gene TRBV6-6; D not certain. V lost 0 bases to trimming and J lost 1 base, with 6 bases between them. Germline CDR1 and CDR2: MNHNY and SVGAGI (reference sequence). This CDR3 has 14 residues. In DNA form, the CDR3 reads TGTGCCAGCAGTTACTCGGGAAGTAACTATGGCTACACCTTC. This encodes CASSYSGSNYGYTF.